The sequence of this T cell receptor (beta chain) was determined in a study of T cell clonotyping in hematopoietic cell transplantation. Measured with immunoSEQ multiplex PCR; TCRdb has only the in-frame clones, and not every one. The sample includes around 45,000 clones, 82% of them seen just once. General study results and limits: At the given depth, recipient repertoires were over 95% de novo clonotypes.

A remark on this clone: What it binds is not known.

As to time point: recipient sample about 28 days before transplant, after cytoreduction. Trimming stripped 3 bases from V and 5 bases from J, with 18 bases between. From germline, CDR1 is LNHDA and CDR2 SQIVND (reference sequence). The CDR3 has 16 residues. The TCR was taken from a man aged 55-75 years with myelodysplastic syndrome. Some clones in this sample may be carry-over from other donors' samples. The sample consisted of peripheral blood mononuclear cells, taken before stem cell transplant. The chain uses TRBV19 and TRBJ2-3, with D possibly TRBD2 on 6 matching bases. In DNA, the CDR3 is TGTGCCAGTAGTATTAGTCCAGGAGGGGCGAGAGATACGCAGTATTTT. This codes for CASSISPGGARDTQYF. Full variable domain (remainder filled in from reference TRBV19 and TRBJ2-3): DGGITQSPKYLFRKEGQNVTLSCEQNLNHDAMYWYRQDPGQGLRLIYYSQIVNDFQKGDIAEGYSVSREKKESFPLTVTSAQKNPTAFYLCASSISPGGARDTQYFGPGTRLTVL.